This TCR beta chain was found in a study of response to subunit inactivated influenza vaccine (dated 2018 in TCRdb). About the investigation overall: The study used deep quantitative T cell receptor repertoire profiling to track responses to a trivalent subunit inactivated influenza vaccine. Broad study findings and their caveats: It was suggested by the authors that each seasonal influenza vaccination may recruit only a limited number of new T cells.

Library method: RT-PCR. TCRdb records Illumina HiSeq 2500 as the sequencer. The public sequencing data were trimmed at Q25 with fastp and processed into clonotypes with MiXCR by TCRdb, which kept only in-frame beta chains. Each entry is one CDR3 protein sequence, shown with its most common DNA and genes. In this sample the table shows roughly 790,000 distinct CDR3 sequences, about 20% of which occur a single time. The ten largest clones add up to more than 8.5% of the sample. This clonotype came up a few times. This clone's antigen is unknown. Mismatch with germline at one junction end may stem from a read error. The germline V gene (reference sequence) supplies CDR1 SGHKS and CDR2 YYEKEE. The CDR3 starts with the cysteine, ends with the phenylalanine, and has 11 residues. The kept DNA is CDR3 alone, 33 bases in frame from the first base.

The chain employs TRBV5-5 and TRBJ1-3; the D gene identity is not certain. The source was PBMCs from blood, collected roughly 5 days after vaccination. The sequence came from a man aged 45-65 years who received an inactivated influenza vaccine. Donor details come from another sample of the same person, matched by shared clones. The DNA is as follows: TGTGCCAGCAGTTCTGTAAACACCATATATTTT. It is translated as CASSSVNTIYF.